These 2 T cell receptor beta chains were sequenced from one sample in a study of T cells in Graves' hyperthyroidism and ophthalmopathy. RNA transcripts were the template for amplifying TCR beta CDR3 regions. The TCR CDR3 first-round RT-PCR relied on the HTBI primer set. TCRdb reprocessed the multiplex PCR reads with MiXCR, giving one entry per CDR3 protein. The sample lists 350,000 or so distinct CDR3 sequences, approximately 18% occurring once. The specimen sequenced was blood. These receptors all come from a woman between 40 and 55 years old with Graves' ophthalmopathy.

In this sample, this clonotype turned up many times. The CDR3 protein is CASSETAMEKTQYF. CDR3 nucleotide sequence: TGTGCCAGCTCAGAGACAGCTATGGAGAAGACCCAGTACTTC. The chain joins TRBV7-9 to TRBJ2-5; perhaps TRBD1 as D (5 bases). In germline, CDR1 is SEHNR, CDR2 FQNEAQ (reference sequence). This CDR3 comprises 14 residues. With 8 bases removed from V and 6 bases from J, the gap between germline ends came to 19 bases.

The rearrangement uses TRBV7-9 and TRBJ2-7; the match to TRBD2 covers 7 bases. This CDR3 is built from 15 residues. Germline V lookup: CDR1 SEHNR, CDR2 FQNEAQ (reference sequence). J lost 3 bases, V lost 1 base, and 6 bases had no gene match. The CDR3 loop is CASSLEGGSFYEQYF. Written as DNA, the CDR3 is TGTGCCAGCAGCTTAGAAGGCGGGAGTTTCTACGAGCAGTACTTC.